The 2 T cell receptor beta chains below all came from one sample that was sequenced in a study of cytomegalovirus exposure and HLA in healthy donors. The study ran its PCR with 60 Vbeta and 13 Jbeta primers. Produced via immunoSEQ multiplex PCR; TCRdb's table is partial and in-frame only. Among roughly 80,000 clones listed, approximately 65% were seen once. The source material was PBMCs. Receptors were obtained from a male donor in good health and CMV-seropositive.

V and J are TRBV18 and TRBJ1-5; no clear D gene. V shed 2 bases and J shed 2 bases, with 4 bases lying between them. CDR1 and CDR2 (germline): KGHSH, LQKENI. This CDR3 contains 13 residues. CDR3 protein: CASSPSRNQPQHF. Here the CDR3 DNA reads TGTGCCAGCTCACCAAGCCGCAATCAGCCCCAGCATTTT.

The chain uses TRBV5-1 and TRBJ2-3; 9 positions agree with TRBD2. V lost 6 bases and J lost 2; bases outside the gene matches: 4. Germline V gives CDR1 SGHRS, CDR2 YFSETQ. The CDR3 is 14 residues long. The CDR3 DNA sequence: TGCGCCAGCACGGCGGGGGGGATCACAGATACGCAGTATTTT. Protein: CASTAGGITDTQYF.